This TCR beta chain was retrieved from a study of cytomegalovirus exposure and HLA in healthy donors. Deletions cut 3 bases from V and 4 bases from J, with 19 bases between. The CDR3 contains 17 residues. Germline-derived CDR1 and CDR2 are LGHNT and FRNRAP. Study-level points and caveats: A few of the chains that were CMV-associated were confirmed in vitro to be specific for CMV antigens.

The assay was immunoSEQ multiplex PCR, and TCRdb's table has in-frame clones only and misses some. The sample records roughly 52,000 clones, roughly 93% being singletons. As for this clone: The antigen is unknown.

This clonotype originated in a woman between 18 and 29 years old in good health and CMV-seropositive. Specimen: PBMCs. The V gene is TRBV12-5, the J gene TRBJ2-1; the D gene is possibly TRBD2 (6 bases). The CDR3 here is CASGFRLAGQLYNEQFF. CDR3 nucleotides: TGTGCTAGTGGTTTTAGGCTGGCGGGGCAACTTTACAATGAGCAGTTCTTC. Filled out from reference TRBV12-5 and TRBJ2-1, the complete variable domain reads DARVTQTPRHKVTEMGQEVTMRCQPILGHNTVFWYRQTMMQGLELLAYFRNRAPLDDSGMPKDRFSAEMPDATLATLKIQPSEPRDSAVYFCASGFRLAGQLYNEQFFGPGTRLTVL.